This TCR beta chain stems from a study of blood T cell repertoires in COVID-19. Study-wide background: Material from acute and convalescent COVID-19 was sourced from the United States, Italy and Spain. The cDNA or gDNA used as material had been derived from T cells, B-cell-depleted T cells, or PBMCs.

Authors' processing steps: By means of reference gene primer amplification, nucleated cell counts were estimated. This table comes from immunoSEQ multiplex PCR, and its TCRdb copy is limited to in-frame clones, with some not included. V, J and clone size are those of that table, while D and trimming were read from the DNA. Of hundreds of thousands of clones listed, 65% to 85% are singletons. CDR3 length: 19 amino acids. Germline-derived CDR1 and CDR2 are SGHTA and FQGNSA. V lost 1 base to trimming and J lost 4 bases; unmatched junction nucleotides: 9. The clonotype was recovered from a woman aged 80 or older with acute or convalescent COVID-19. V is TRBV7-2 and J is TRBJ2-6, with TRBD1 identical over 11 bases. Sequencing was carried out using peripheral blood. CDR3 loop: CASSLVGQGAFPGANVLTF. CDR3 nucleotides: TGTGCCAGCAGCTTAGTTGGACAGGGGGCTTTTCCCGGGGCCAACGTCCTGACTTTC.